The 10 T cell receptor beta chains listed next were all sequenced from one sample in a study of PD-1 blockade in classical Hodgkin lymphoma. Every single patient, without exception, relapsed after autologous stem cell transplantation, and brentuximab vedotin exposure varied. Using immunoSEQ multiplex PCR, the repertoire was profiled, and TCRdb retains in-frame clones only, with some absent. The table shows around 19,000 clones, with approximately 72% occurring only once. The starting material was peripheral blood mononuclear cells (PBMCs), obtained at baseline. Source of these receptors: a human donor with classical Hodgkin lymphoma.

The chain has TRBV2 and TRBJ2-4, with D hard to call. This CDR3 is 16 amino acids long. The V and J ends lost 7 bases and 0 bases respectively, with 16 bases between them. CDR1 is SNHLY, CDR2 FYNNEI, per germline. The CDR3 here is CASTQSLYIAKNIQYF. The CDR3 DNA reads TGTGCCAGCACCCAAAGCCTTTACATAGCCAAAAACATTCAGTACTTC.

This chain joins TRBV4-3 and TRBJ2-7, with 8 bases fitting TRBD1. V shed 2 bases and J 7 bases; nucleotides not matched to a gene: 4. CDR3 length: 13 amino acids. From germline, CDR1 is LGHNA and CDR2 YSLEER. The CDR3 is CASSQPGQGEQYF. CDR3 DNA sequence: TGCGCCAGCAGCCAACCTGGACAGGGAGAGCAGTACTTC.

This chain joins TRBV4-3 and TRBJ2-1; D is ambiguous. This CDR3 has 15 residues. Germline V gene sequence: CDR1 LGHNA, CDR2 YSLEER. V lost 1 base, J lost 1 base, and 8 bases lay in between. DNA for the CDR3: TGCGCCAGCAGCCAAGTCTACTCTTCCTACAATGAGCAGTTCTTC. It codes for CASSQVYSSYNEQFF.

The chain joins TRBV19 to TRBJ1-1; 7 nucleotides match TRBD1. Germline CDR1 reads LNHDA; CDR2 reads SQIVND (reference sequence). The CDR3 runs 15 residues. After removal of 5 bases from V and 2 bases from J, the junction contained 8 bases not matched to a gene. The CDR3 DNA is TGTGCCAGTAGTTTTTCGGACAGGAGAAACACTGAAGCTTTCTTT. It codes for CASSFSDRRNTEAFF.

The V call is TRBV7-2, the J call TRBJ1-3; 7 bases line up with TRBD1. With 6 bases clipped from V and 3 bases from J, the junction kept 17 bases outside the gene matches. The CDR3 is 18 residues long. Germline values: CDR1 SGHTA, CDR2 FQGNSA. The CDR3 nucleotides read TGTGCCAGCAGTCTGGACTCAGGGGGTTTGTTCTATGGAAACACCATATATTTT. It translates to CASSLDSGGLFYGNTIYF.

This clone was counted a few times. This rearrangement joins TRBV5-4 to TRBJ2-3; D is unclear. Germline V gives CDR1 SGHNT, CDR2 YYREEE (reference sequence). V was shortened by 1 base and J by 1 base, with 7 bases between the two germline ends. This CDR3 region has 14 residues. The chain's CDR3 is CASSLQSGTDTQYF. The CDR3 DNA reads TGTGCCAGCAGCTTGCAGAGTGGCACAGATACGCAGTATTTT. Full variable domain (outside the CDR3, taken from reference TRBV5-4 and TRBJ2-3): ETGVTQSPTHLIKTRGQQVTLRCSSQSGHNTVSWYQQALGQGPQFIFQYYREEENGRGNFPPRFSGLQFPNYSSELNVNALELDDSALYLCASSLQSGTDTQYFGPGTRLTVL.

The chain has TRBV27 and TRBJ1-1, with a weak D call TRBD1 (5 bases). The germline CDR1 and CDR2 sequences are MNHEY and SMNVEV (reference sequence). This CDR3 spans 13 amino acids. Trimming removed 3 bases at V and 2 bases at J, with 7 bases between. The CDR3 loop is CASSFGANTEAFF. CDR3 nucleotide sequence: TGTGCCAGCAGTTTCGGGGCAAACACTGAAGCTTTCTTT.

The sample holds one count of this clone. The J gene is TRBJ1-4, the V gene TRBV11-1; D is uncertain. V dropped 0 bases and J dropped 11 bases, with 13 bases sitting between them. CDR1 is SGHAT, CDR2 FQDESV, per germline (reference sequence). The CDR3 consists of 14 residues. CDR3 DNA: TGTGCCAGCAGCTTAGCGGATACAGCCTCCAAACTGTTTTTT. Protein product: CASSLADTASKLFF.

V is TRBV5-6 and J is TRBJ2-7; D remains ambiguous. The CDR3 runs 14 residues. Trimming removed 0 bases at V and 4 bases at J, with 11 bases between. CDR1 and CDR2 (germline): SGHDT, YYEEEE. CDR3 DNA sequence: TGTGCCAGCAGCTTGGAAGGTTTTATGTACGAGCAGTACTTC. Translation: CASSLEGFMYEQYF.

This chain uses TRBV7-2 with TRBJ2-1, with 11 bases that match TRBD1. The V gene end was trimmed by 3 bases and the J gene end by 6 bases; junction bases not matched to a gene: 10. Germline values: CDR1 SGHTA, CDR2 FQGNSA. The CDR3 sequence is 17 residues long. CDR3 in DNA: TGTGCCAGCAGCTTTCCCTCCGGGACAGGGGGGGTCAATGAGCAGTTCTTC. This sequence encodes CASSFPSGTGGVNEQFF. Variable domain in full (rest from reference TRBV7-2 and TRBJ2-1): GAGVSQSPSNKVTEKGKDVELRCDPISGHTALYWYRQSLGQGLEFLIYFQGNSAPDKSGLPSDRFSAERTGGSVSTLTIQRTQQEDSAVYLCASSFPSGTGGVNEQFFGPGTRLTVL.